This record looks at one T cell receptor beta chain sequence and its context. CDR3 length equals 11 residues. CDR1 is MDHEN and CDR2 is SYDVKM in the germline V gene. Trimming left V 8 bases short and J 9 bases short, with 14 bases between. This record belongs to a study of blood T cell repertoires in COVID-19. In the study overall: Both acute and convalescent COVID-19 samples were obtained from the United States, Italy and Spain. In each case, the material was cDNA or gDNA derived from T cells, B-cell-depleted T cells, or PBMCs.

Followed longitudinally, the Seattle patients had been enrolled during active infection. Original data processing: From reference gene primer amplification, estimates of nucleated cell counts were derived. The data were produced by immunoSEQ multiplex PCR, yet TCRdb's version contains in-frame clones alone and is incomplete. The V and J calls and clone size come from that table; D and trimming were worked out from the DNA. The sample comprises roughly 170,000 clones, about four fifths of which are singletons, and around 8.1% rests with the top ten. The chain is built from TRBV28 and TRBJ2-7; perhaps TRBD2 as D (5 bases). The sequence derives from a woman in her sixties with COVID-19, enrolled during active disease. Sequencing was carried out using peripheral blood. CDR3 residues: CASFRGGVQYF. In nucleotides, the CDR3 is TGTGCCAGCTTCCGGGGTGGGGTGCAGTACTTC.